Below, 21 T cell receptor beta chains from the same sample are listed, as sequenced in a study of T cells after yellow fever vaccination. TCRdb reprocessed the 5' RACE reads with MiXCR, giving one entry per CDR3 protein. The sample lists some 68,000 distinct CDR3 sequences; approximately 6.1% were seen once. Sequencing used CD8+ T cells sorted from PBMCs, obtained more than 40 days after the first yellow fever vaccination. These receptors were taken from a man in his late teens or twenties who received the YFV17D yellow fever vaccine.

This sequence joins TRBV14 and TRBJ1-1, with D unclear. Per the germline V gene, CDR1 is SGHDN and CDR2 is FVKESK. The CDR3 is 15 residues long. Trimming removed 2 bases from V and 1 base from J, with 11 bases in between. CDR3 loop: CASSQSHLGNTEAFF. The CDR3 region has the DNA TGTGCCAGCAGCCAATCACACCTGGGGAACACTGAAGCTTTCTTT.

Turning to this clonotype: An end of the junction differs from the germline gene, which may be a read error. The CDR3 reads CSAKGARGRNEQFF. CDR3 nucleotide sequence: TGCAGCGCTAAGGGGGCCCGAGGTAGGAATGAGCAGTTCTTC. The genes are TRBV20-1 and TRBJ2-1; 7 nucleotides line up with TRBD1. This CDR3 has 14 residues. Germline lookup yields CDR1 DFQATT and CDR2 SNEGSKA (reference sequence).

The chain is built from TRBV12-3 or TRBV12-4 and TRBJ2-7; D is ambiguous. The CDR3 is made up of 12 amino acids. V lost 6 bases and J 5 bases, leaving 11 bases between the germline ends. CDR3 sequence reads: CASSLLQNEQYF. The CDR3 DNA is TGTGCCAGCAGCCTCCTACAGAACGAGCAGTACTTC.

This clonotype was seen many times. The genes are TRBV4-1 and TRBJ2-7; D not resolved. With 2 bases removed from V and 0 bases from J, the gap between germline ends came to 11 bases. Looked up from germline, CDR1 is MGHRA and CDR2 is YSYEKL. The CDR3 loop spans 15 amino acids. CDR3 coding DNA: TGCGCCAGCAGCCAACAAGTCGCCGGCTCCTACGAGCAGTACTTC. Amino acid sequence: CASSQQVAGSYEQYF.

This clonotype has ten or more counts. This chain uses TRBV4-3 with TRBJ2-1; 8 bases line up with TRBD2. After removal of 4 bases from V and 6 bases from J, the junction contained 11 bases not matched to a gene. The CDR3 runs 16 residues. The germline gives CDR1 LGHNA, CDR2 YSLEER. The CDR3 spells CASSRLLGGTSNEQFF. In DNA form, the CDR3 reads TGCGCCAGCAGCCGACTATTAGGGGGGACTAGCAATGAGCAGTTCTTC.

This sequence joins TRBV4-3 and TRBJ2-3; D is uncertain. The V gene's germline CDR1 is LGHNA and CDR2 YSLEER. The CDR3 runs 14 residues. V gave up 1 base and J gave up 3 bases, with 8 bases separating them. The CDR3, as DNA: TGCGCCAGCAGCCAAGGGTTGCTTACAGATACGCAGTATTTT. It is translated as CASSQGLLTDTQYF.

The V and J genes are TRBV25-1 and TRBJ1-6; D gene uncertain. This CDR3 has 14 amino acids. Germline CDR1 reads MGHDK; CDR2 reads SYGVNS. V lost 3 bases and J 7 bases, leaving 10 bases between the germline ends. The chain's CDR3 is CASSDRRQNSPLHF. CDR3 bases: TGTGCCAGCAGTGATAGGAGGCAGAATTCACCCCTCCACTTT.

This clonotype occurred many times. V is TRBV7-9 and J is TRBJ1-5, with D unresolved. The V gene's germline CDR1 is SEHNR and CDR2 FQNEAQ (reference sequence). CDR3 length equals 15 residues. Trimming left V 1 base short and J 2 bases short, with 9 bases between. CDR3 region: CASSLGRPGNQPQHF. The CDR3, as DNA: TGTGCCAGCAGCTTAGGACGGCCGGGCAATCAGCCCCAGCATTTT.

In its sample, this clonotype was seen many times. CDR3 bases: TGTGCCAGTAGTGCAGGGGAGGGCTACGAGCAGTACTTC. This gives the protein CASSAGEGYEQYF. The chain couples TRBV19 to TRBJ2-7, with D possibly being TRBD2 (7 bases). The germline V gene encodes CDR1 LNHDA and CDR2 SQIVND (reference sequence). The CDR3 runs to 13 residues. V lost 5 bases to trimming and J lost 3 bases, with 11 bases between them.

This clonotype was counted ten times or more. This CDR3 is CSVQGQYYGYTF. In DNA, the CDR3 is TGCAGCGTCCAGGGACAGTACTATGGCTACACCTTC. V usage is TRBV29-1 and J usage is TRBJ1-2, with 7 bases lining up with TRBD1. Looked up from germline, CDR1 is SQVTM and CDR2 is ANQGSEA. V gave up 6 bases and J gave up 3 bases; unmatched junction bases: 4. CDR3 length: 12 residues.

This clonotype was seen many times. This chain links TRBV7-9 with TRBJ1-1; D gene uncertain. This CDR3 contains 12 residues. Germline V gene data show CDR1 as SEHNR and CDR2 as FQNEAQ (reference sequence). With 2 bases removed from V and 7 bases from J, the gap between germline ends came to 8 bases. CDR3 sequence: CASSLTRFEAFF. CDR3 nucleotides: TGTGCCAGCAGCTTAACGAGGTTTGAAGCTTTCTTT.

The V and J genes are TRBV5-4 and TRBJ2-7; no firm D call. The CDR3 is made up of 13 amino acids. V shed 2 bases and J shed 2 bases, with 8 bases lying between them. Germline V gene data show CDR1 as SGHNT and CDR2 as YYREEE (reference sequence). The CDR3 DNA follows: TGTGCCAGCAGCTTCAACTGGGCCTACGAGCAGTACGTC. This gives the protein CASSFNWAYEQYV.

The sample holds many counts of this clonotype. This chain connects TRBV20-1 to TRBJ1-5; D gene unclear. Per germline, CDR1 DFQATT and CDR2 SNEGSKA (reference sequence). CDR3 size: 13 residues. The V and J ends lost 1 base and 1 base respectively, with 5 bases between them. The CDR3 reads CSARVPSNQPQHF. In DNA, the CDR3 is TGCAGTGCTAGAGTGCCCAGCAATCAGCCCCAGCATTTT.

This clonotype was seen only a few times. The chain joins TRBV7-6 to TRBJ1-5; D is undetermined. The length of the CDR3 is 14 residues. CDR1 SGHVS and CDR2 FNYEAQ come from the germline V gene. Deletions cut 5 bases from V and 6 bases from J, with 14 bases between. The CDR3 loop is CASSKTGPGQPQHF. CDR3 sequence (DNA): TGTGCCAGCAGCAAAACGGGCCCGGGTCAGCCCCAGCATTTT. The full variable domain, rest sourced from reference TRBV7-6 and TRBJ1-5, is GAGVSQSPRYKVTKRGQDVALRCDPISGHVSLYWYRQALGQGPEFLTYFNYEAQQDKSGLPNDRFSAERPEGSISTLTIQRTEQRDSAMYRCASSKTGPGQPQHFGDGTRLSIL.

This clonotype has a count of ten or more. The CDR3 DNA reads as TGTGCCAGCAGCCCCGGGGGGGTAGCTAACTATGGCTACACCTTC. This translates into CASSPGGVANYGYTF. The chain uses TRBV7-6 and TRBJ1-2; perhaps TRBD1 as D (5 bases). The CDR3 consists of 15 residues. V gave up 5 bases and J gave up 0 bases, with 13 bases separating them. The germline V gene encodes CDR1 SGHVS and CDR2 FNYEAQ.

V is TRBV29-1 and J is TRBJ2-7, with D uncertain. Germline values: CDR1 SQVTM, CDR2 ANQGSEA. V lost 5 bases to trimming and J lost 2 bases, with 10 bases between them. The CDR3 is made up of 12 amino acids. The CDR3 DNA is TGCAGCGTTCGCGAGTCACCCTACGAGCAGTACTTC. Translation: CSVRESPYEQYF.

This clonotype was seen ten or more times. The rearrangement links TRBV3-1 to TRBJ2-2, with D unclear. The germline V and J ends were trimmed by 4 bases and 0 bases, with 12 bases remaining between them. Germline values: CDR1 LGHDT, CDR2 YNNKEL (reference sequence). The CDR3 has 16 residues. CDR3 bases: TGTGCCAGCAGCCTAATTAGCCTCCCGAACACCGGGGAGCTGTTTTTT. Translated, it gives CASSLISLPNTGELFF.

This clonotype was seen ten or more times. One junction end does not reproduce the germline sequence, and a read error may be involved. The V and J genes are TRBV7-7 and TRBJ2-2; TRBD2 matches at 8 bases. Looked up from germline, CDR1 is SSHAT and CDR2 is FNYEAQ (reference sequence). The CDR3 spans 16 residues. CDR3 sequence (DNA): TGTGCTAGCAGCTTAGCGGGGTCAGAGAACACCGGGGAGCTGTTTTTT. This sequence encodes CASSLAGSENTGELFF.

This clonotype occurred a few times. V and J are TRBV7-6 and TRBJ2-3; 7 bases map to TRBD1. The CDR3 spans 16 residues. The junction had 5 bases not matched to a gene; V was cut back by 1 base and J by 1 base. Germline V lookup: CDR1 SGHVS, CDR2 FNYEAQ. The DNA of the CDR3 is TGTGCCAGCAGCTTAGGAAGGGGGCCCCGCACAGATACGCAGTATTTT. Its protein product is CASSLGRGPRTDTQYF.

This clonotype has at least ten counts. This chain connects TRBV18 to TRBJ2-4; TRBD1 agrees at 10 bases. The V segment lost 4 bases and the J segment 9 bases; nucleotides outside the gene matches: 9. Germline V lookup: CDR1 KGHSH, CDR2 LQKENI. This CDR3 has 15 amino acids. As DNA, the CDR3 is TGTGCCAGCTCACTCGTGGGACAGGGGAGCGGCATTCAGTACTTC. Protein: CASSLVGQGSGIQYF.

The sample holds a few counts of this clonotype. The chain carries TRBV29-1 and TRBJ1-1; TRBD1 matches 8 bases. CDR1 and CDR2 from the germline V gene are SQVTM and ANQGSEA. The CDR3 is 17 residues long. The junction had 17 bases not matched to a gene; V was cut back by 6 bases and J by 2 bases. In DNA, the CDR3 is TGCAGCGTGGGGAGGTCCGGGACAGGTAGGCGAAACACTGAAGCTTTCTTT. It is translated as CSVGRSGTGRRNTEAFF.